This T cell receptor beta chain came from a study of monozygotic twins with cystic fibrosis. Measured with immunoSEQ multiplex PCR; TCRdb has only the in-frame clones, and not every one. The sample lists tens of thousands of clones, around four fifths seen once, with roughly 0.85% in the top ten. This CDR3 is 14 amino acids long. The ends were cut back, 0 bases at V and 0 bases at J, with 4 bases in the middle. The germline CDR1 and CDR2 sequences are SGHRS and YFSETQ. This receptor was identified in a girl aged 2-10 years with cystic fibrosis. Sequencing was carried out using blood. This chain uses TRBV5-1 with TRBJ1-5; D is ambiguous. CDR3: CASSLGYSNQPQHF. In DNA form, the CDR3 reads TGCGCCAGCAGCTTGGGGTATAGCAATCAGCCCCAGCATTTT.